Presented here are 27 T cell receptor beta chains from one specimen sequenced in a study of cytomegalovirus exposure and HLA in healthy donors. The data were produced by immunoSEQ multiplex PCR, yet TCRdb's version contains in-frame clones alone and is incomplete. Of about 160,000 clones in the sample, around 96% are singletons; the top ten hold 0.89%. Sequenced material: PBMCs. The receptors originated from a woman aged 18-29 years in good health and CMV-seronegative.

The gene calls are TRBV18 and TRBJ2-5; 8 nucleotides match TRBD1. Losses at the gene ends were 2 bases for V and 5 bases for J; bases not matched to a gene: 4. The germline V gene has CDR1 KGHSH and CDR2 LQKENI. This CDR3 is 14 amino acids long. The CDR3 DNA is TGTGCCAGCTCACCAGGACAGGGTGGGGAGACCCAGTACTTC. It is translated as CASSPGQGGETQYF.

This clone was detected once. V gene TRBV9 combines with J gene TRBJ2-2; the match to TRBD2 covers 10 bases. The germline CDR1 and CDR2 sequences are SGDLS and YYNGEE. The CDR3 runs to 14 residues. J gave up 7 bases and V 4 bases, and 4 bases lay outside the gene matches. The DNA for the CDR3 is TGTGCCAGCAGCCCTAGGACTAGCGGCGGGGAGCTGTTTTTT. The encoded protein is CASSPRTSGGELFF.

The chain employs TRBV5-4 and TRBJ1-1, with D possibly TRBD1 on 5 matching bases. The germline V and J ends were trimmed by 4 bases and 6 bases, with 16 bases remaining between them. The germline V gene encodes CDR1 SGHNT and CDR2 YYREEE (reference sequence). This CDR3 is 14 amino acids long. The CDR3 here is CASSPSGARAEAFF. In DNA, the CDR3 is TGTGCCAGCAGCCCTTCTGGGGCTAGGGCTGAAGCTTTCTTT.

This clone was observed a single time. The chain recombines TRBV7-2 with TRBJ2-7; D is uncertain. The germline V and J ends were trimmed by 4 bases and 2 bases, with 12 bases remaining between them. The CDR3 length is 14 residues. CDR1 and CDR2 from the germline V gene are SGHTA and FQGNSA. The CDR3 protein is CASSSGLNPYEQYF. CDR3 DNA: TGTGCCAGCAGCTCCGGTCTGAATCCCTACGAGCAGTACTTC.

The V and J genes are TRBV9 and TRBJ1-1; the match to TRBD1 covers 8 bases. J gave up 0 bases and V 4 bases, and 8 bases lay outside the gene matches. CDR1 is SGDLS, CDR2 YYNGEE, per germline. CDR3 length: 16 residues. The CDR3 reads CASSKGRTGLNTEAFF. In DNA, the CDR3 is TGTGCCAGCAGCAAGGGGCGGACAGGGTTGAACACTGAAGCTTTCTTT. The complete variable domain, with remaining parts taken from reference TRBV9 and TRBJ1-1, reads DSGVTQTPKHLITATGQRVTLRCSPRSGDLSVYWYQQSLDQGLQFLIQYYNGEERAKGNILERFSAQQFPDLHSELNLSSLELGDSALYFCASSKGRTGLNTEAFFGQGTRLTVV.

The V and J genes are TRBV6-5 and TRBJ2-7, with 7 bases lining up with TRBD2. Trimming at V came to 6 bases and at J to 6 bases, leaving 5 bases not matched to a gene. Germline-derived CDR1 and CDR2 are MNHEY and SVGAGI. The CDR3 consists of 12 residues. In DNA, the CDR3 is TGTGCCAGCAGAAAAACGGGAGGCGAGCAGTACTTC. Translating it yields CASRKTGGEQYF.

This chain joins TRBV30 and TRBJ1-5, with D perhaps TRBD1 (5 bases). V dropped 1 base and J dropped 9 bases, with 10 bases sitting between them. Germline V gene sequence: CDR1 GTSNPN, CDR2 SVGIG (reference sequence). There are 12 residues in the CDR3. This chain's CDR3 is CAWSGRVGPQHF. As DNA, the CDR3 is TGTGCCTGGAGTGGCAGGGTAGGGCCCCAGCATTTT.

This clone was detected only once. V and J are TRBV27 and TRBJ2-4, with a tentative D call TRBD1 (6 bases). The germline V and J ends were trimmed by 5 bases and 9 bases, with 20 bases remaining between them. Looked up from germline, CDR1 is MNHEY and CDR2 is SMNVEV (reference sequence). This CDR3 is built from 15 residues. This chain's CDR3 is CASSLNPGEIGIQYF. In DNA, the CDR3 is TGTGCCAGCAGTCTGAATCCAGGGGAGATTGGCATTCAGTACTTC.

The V call is TRBV7-2, the J call TRBJ1-2; TRBD1 is a possible D gene (5 bases). The CDR3 totals 14 residues. Trimming removed 1 base at V and 7 bases at J, with 13 bases between. CDR1 is SGHTA, CDR2 FQGNSA, per germline. In DNA form, the CDR3 reads TGTGCCAGCAGCTTAGTGTCGGGGGGATCTGGCTACACCTTC. Its protein product is CASSLVSGGSGYTF.

The gene calls are TRBV11-2 and TRBJ2-7, with 9 nucleotides matching TRBD1. Trimming took 0 bases from V and 2 from J; bases not matched to a gene: 2. This CDR3 is built from 15 residues. CDR1 is SGHAT and CDR2 is FQNNGV in the germline V gene. CDR3 residues: CASSLETGGPYEQYF. The CDR3 nucleotides are TGTGCCAGCAGCTTAGAAACAGGGGGCCCCTACGAGCAGTACTTC.

The rearrangement uses TRBV27 and TRBJ1-4; TRBD1 matches at 7 bases. V lost 6 bases and J lost 6; bases outside the gene matches: 10. CDR3 length: 15 residues. Germline CDR1 MNHEY, CDR2 SMNVEV (reference sequence). In DNA, the CDR3 is TGTGCCAGCAGAAACGACAGGGCGATGGATGAAAAACTGTTTTTT. Residues: CASRNDRAMDEKLFF.

The chain is built from TRBV30 and TRBJ1-1; D ambiguous. Trimming left V 4 bases short and J 1 base short, with 10 bases between. Germline CDR1 and CDR2: GTSNPN and SVGIG (reference sequence). This CDR3 comprises 13 residues. This CDR3 is CAWTVGANTEAFF. CDR3 coding DNA: TGTGCCTGGACGGTTGGAGCGAACACTGAAGCTTTCTTT.

The chain joins TRBV29-1 to TRBJ2-3; the D is unclear. From germline, CDR1 is SQVTM and CDR2 ANQGSEA. Trimming shortened V by 3 bases and J by 1 base, and 8 bases separated the two germline ends. This CDR3 has 13 amino acids. The CDR3 sequence: CSVDGGGTDTQYF. As DNA, the CDR3 is TGCAGCGTTGACGGCGGAGGCACAGATACGCAGTATTTT.

V gene TRBV2 combines with J gene TRBJ1-5; TRBD1 matches 8 bases. CDR1 and CDR2 (germline): SNHLY, FYNNEI. V lost 7 bases to trimming and J lost 3 bases; unmatched junction nucleotides: 8. The CDR3 loop spans 15 amino acids. The CDR3 sequence is CASTLGQGTNQPQHF. As DNA, the CDR3 is TGTGCCAGCACCCTAGGACAGGGTACCAATCAGCCCCAGCATTTT.

This clone was detected many times. The rearrangement uses TRBV29-1 and TRBJ1-1; 7 nucleotides agree with TRBD1. Germline values: CDR1 SQVTM, CDR2 ANQGSEA. V dropped 0 bases and J dropped 4; count of bases not matched to a gene: 5. The CDR3 is made up of 14 amino acids. CDR3 sequence reads: CSVEDRGQGTEAFF. Here the CDR3 DNA reads TGCAGCGTTGAAGATAGGGGGCAGGGCACTGAAGCTTTCTTT.

The V gene is TRBV30, the J gene TRBJ2-5; TRBD2 matches 7 bases. This CDR3 spans 17 amino acids. Germline lookup yields CDR1 GTSNPN and CDR2 SVGIG (reference sequence). Germline trimming cut 0 bases from V and 1 base from J; bases unmatched to any gene: 11. The CDR3 protein is CAWSVLGAGVSQETQYF. For the CDR3, the DNA is TGTGCCTGGAGTGTACTAGGCGCGGGGGTCTCCCAAGAGACCCAGTACTTC.

The rearrangement links TRBV6-5 to TRBJ2-2; 9 nucleotides align to TRBD1. This CDR3 is 15 amino acids long. Per the germline V gene, CDR1 is MNHEY and CDR2 is SVGAGI. Trimming removed 5 bases from V and 0 bases from J; junction bases left unmatched: 1. CDR3 nucleotide sequence: TGTGCCAGCAGTACAGGGGGCGCGAACACCGGGGAGCTGTTTTTT. Translated: CASSTGGANTGELFF.

The rearrangement links TRBV4-2 to TRBJ2-7, with a tentative D call TRBD2 (7 bases). CDR3 size: 16 residues. Germline assignment: CDR1 LGHNA and CDR2 YNFKEQ. The V and J ends lost 3 bases and 3 bases respectively, with 18 bases between them. The CDR3, as DNA: TGTGCCAGCAGCCAGGAGGCTCGGGGGGCCTACTACGAGCAGTACTTC. Its protein is CASSQEARGAYYEQYF.

This clone was picked up one time. The chain links TRBV5-4 to TRBJ1-2; 8 bases agree with TRBD1. Germline values: CDR1 SGHNT, CDR2 YYREEE (reference sequence). V shed 4 bases and J 8 bases; nucleotides not matched to a gene: 10. The CDR3 runs 14 residues. The CDR3 region has the DNA TGTGCCAGCAGCCTACAGGACAGGGACGGGGGCTACACCTTC. This translates into CASSLQDRDGGYTF.

This chain links TRBV7-2 with TRBJ2-2; D possibly corresponds to TRBD2 (5 bases). This CDR3 spans 15 amino acids. The germline V gene encodes CDR1 SGHTA and CDR2 FQGNSA. Trimming removed 5 bases from V and 2 bases from J, with 12 bases in between. The CDR3 loop reads CASSLSSGNTGELFF. CDR3 DNA: TGTGCCAGCAGCCTAAGCTCGGGAAACACCGGGGAGCTGTTTTTT.

The chain recombines TRBV4-2 with TRBJ1-2, with 12 bases lining up with TRBD1. CDR3 length: 16 residues. The ends lost 0 bases at V and 7 bases at J; junction bases unmatched: 6. CDR1 is LGHNA, CDR2 YNFKEQ, per germline. Here the CDR3 reads CASSQDVGQGASGYTF. CDR3 sequence (DNA): TGTGCCAGCAGCCAAGATGTGGGACAGGGGGCGTCTGGCTACACCTTC.

The chain links TRBV19 to TRBJ2-1; D remains unclear. Per germline, CDR1 LNHDA and CDR2 SQIVND (reference sequence). The CDR3 is 12 residues long. Trimming took 2 bases from V and 8 from J, leaving 7 bases between them. The CDR3 DNA sequence: TGTGCCAGTAGTATACACGGTGATGAGCAGTTCTTC. It specifies CASSIHGDEQFF. Looking up the rest from reference TRBV19 and TRBJ2-1 gives the full variable domain: DGGITQSPKYLFRKEGQNVTLSCEQNLNHDAMYWYRQDPGQGLRLIYYSQIVNDFQKGDIAEGYSVSREKKESFPLTVTSAQKNPTAFYLCASSIHGDEQFFGPGTRLTVL.

This clone is a singleton in its sample. The J gene is TRBJ1-1, the V gene TRBV6-4, with D possibly matching TRBD1 (5 bases). Germline CDR1 and CDR2: MRHNA and SNTAGT. This CDR3 has 13 amino acids. The V end was cut by 4 bases, the J end by 5 bases, with 11 bases between. The CDR3 loop is CASSVGRGTEAFF. The CDR3 coding sequence is TGTGCCAGCAGTGTCGGGCGGGGGACTGAAGCTTTCTTT.

This clone has a single count. For the CDR3, the DNA is TGCAGCGTGACAGGATCCTCTAACTATGGCTACACCTTC. Translated, it gives CSVTGSSNYGYTF. This chain joins TRBV29-1 and TRBJ1-2; TRBD1 is a possible D gene (6 bases). The CDR3 loop spans 13 amino acids. Germline CDR1 SQVTM, CDR2 ANQGSEA. The V gene lost 6 bases and the J gene lost 0 bases, with 11 bases spanning the gap.

The chain links TRBV7-9 to TRBJ1-4; possible D gene TRBD1, 6 bases. The CDR3 contains 14 residues. Trimming shortened V by 1 base and J by 8 bases, and 11 bases separated the two germline ends. Germline V gene lookup returns CDR1 SEHNR and CDR2 FQNEAQ (reference sequence). The CDR3 loop is CASSLGQGKEKLFF. CDR3 coding DNA: TGTGCCAGCAGCTTAGGGCAGGGGAAAGAAAAACTGTTTTTT.

The chain employs TRBV7-2 and TRBJ1-1, with TRBD1 as a possible D gene (6 bases). Per germline, CDR1 SGHTA and CDR2 FQGNSA. The CDR3 is 11 residues long. V was pared by 4 bases and J by 8 bases, with 8 bases between. The CDR3 protein is CASSSQGEAFF. As DNA, the CDR3 is TGTGCCAGCAGCTCCCAGGGGGAAGCTTTCTTT.

This rearrangement joins TRBV21-1 to TRBJ1-2. TRBV21-1 represents a pseudogene. The CDR3 extends over 15 amino acids. The CDR3 reads CASSKVTDFHYGYTF. The CDR3 DNA follows: TGTGCCAGCAGCAAAGTAACGGACTTTCACTATGGCTACACCTTC.